The 23 T cell receptor beta chains below come from one sample, sequenced in a study of molecular identifiers for immune sequencing clone quantification. TCRdb reprocessed the PCR reads with MiXCR, giving one entry per CDR3 protein. The data show approximately 550,000 distinct CDR3 sequences, with roughly 24% seen just once and around 0.78% held by the top ten. The specimen was naive CD8+ T cells from blood, with Jurkat cell RNA spiked in. Subset in this sample: FACS-sorted CD8+CD4-CCR7+CD45RA+ naive T cells. These TCRs come from a human donor in good health. Some libraries in this study had Jurkat cell RNA spiked in.

Many counts were recorded for this clonotype. The V call is TRBV4-2, the J call TRBJ2-3; D is possibly TRBD2 (5 bases). V was trimmed by 0 bases and J by 6 bases, leaving 16 bases between them. Germline CDR1 LGHNA, CDR2 YNFKEQ. The CDR3 is 16 amino acids. This chain's CDR3 is CASSQELGREVDTQYF. CDR3 bases: TGTGCCAGCAGCCAAGAGCTGGGCCGGGAAGTGGATACGCAGTATTTT.

The J gene is TRBJ2-1, the V gene TRBV12-3 or TRBV12-4; D remains ambiguous. V was cut by 7 bases and J by 0 bases, with 16 bases left in between. CDR3 size: 16 residues. CDR3 in amino acids: CASTPLGKSSYNEQFF. CDR3 nucleotide sequence: TGTGCCAGCACCCCTTTGGGCAAGAGCTCCTACAATGAGCAGTTCTTC.

At least ten counts were recorded for this clonotype. The chain carries TRBV29-1 and TRBJ1-1; D is ambiguous. This CDR3 is built from 12 residues. Germline CDR1 SQVTM, CDR2 ANQGSEA. V was pared by 8 bases and J by 0 bases, with 10 bases between. CDR3 sequence reads: CSTLHLNTEAFF. CDR3 in DNA: TGCAGCACCTTACACCTGAACACTGAAGCTTTCTTT.

This clonotype was counted only a few times. The chain has TRBV5-1 and TRBJ2-1; 7 bases map to TRBD1. V gave up 0 bases and J gave up 9 bases; unmatched junction bases: 3. Germline-derived CDR1 and CDR2 are SGHRS and YFSETQ. This CDR3 region has 13 residues. The CDR3 region has the DNA TGCGCCAGCAGCTTGGGACAGGGCGGTGAGCAGTTCTTC. Its protein product is CASSLGQGGEQFF.

Only a few counts were recorded for this clonotype. V gene TRBV20-1 combines with J gene TRBJ2-7; 10 nucleotides match TRBD1. CDR1 is DFQATT, CDR2 SNEGSKA, per germline (reference sequence). J was trimmed by 2 bases and V by 3 bases; bases with no gene match: 4. The CDR3 runs to 14 residues. This CDR3 is CSASDGTGAYEQYF. The CDR3 DNA reads TGCAGTGCTAGTGACGGGACAGGGGCCTACGAGCAGTACTTC.

As for this clonotype: A junction end diverges from the germline sequence, so it may reflect a read error. The CDR3 sequence: CASRDLNSSLHF. Written as DNA, the CDR3 is TGTGCCAGCAGGGATCTTAATTCATCCCTCCACTTT. This sequence joins TRBV27 and TRBJ1-6; D gene uncertain. The CDR3 contains 12 residues. Germline V gene sequence: CDR1 MNHEY, CDR2 SMNVEV (reference sequence).

This clonotype was recorded a few times. The gene calls are TRBV30 and TRBJ2-7; D gene ambiguous. The CDR3 runs 11 residues. The V and J ends lost 3 bases and 6 bases respectively, with 9 bases between them. Germline V gene sequence: CDR1 GTSNPN, CDR2 SVGIG (reference sequence). CDR3 residues: CAWSAGSEQYF. In DNA, the CDR3 is TGTGCCTGGAGCGCCGGCTCCGAGCAGTACTTC. The variable domain in full, completed from reference TRBV30 and TRBJ2-7, reads SQTIHQWPATLVQPVGSPLSLECTVEGTSNPNLYWYRQAAGRGLQLLFYSVGIGQISSEVPQNLSASRPQDRQFILSSKKLLLSDSGFYLCAWSAGSEQYFGPGTRLTVT.

The table lists this clonotype with many counts. The V call is TRBV28, the J call TRBJ2-7, with 8 bases that match TRBD2. Germline V gene data show CDR1 as MDHEN and CDR2 as SYDVKM. The CDR3 is 15 amino acids. V was clipped by 3 bases and J by 4 bases; unmatched bases: 8. The chain's CDR3 is CASSFLEAGDYEQYF. The CDR3 DNA reads TGTGCCAGCAGTTTTTTAGAAGCGGGGGATTACGAGCAGTACTTC.

In its sample, this clonotype was seen many times. This chain connects TRBV6-5 to TRBJ2-7; the match to TRBD1 covers 7 bases. With 0 bases clipped from V and 2 bases from J, the junction kept 7 bases outside the gene matches. This CDR3 region has 16 residues. In germline, CDR1 is MNHEY, CDR2 SVGAGI. CDR3 DNA: TGTGCCAGCAGTTACTCGATAGGTCAGGGGGCCTACGAGCAGTACTTC. Its translation is CASSYSIGQGAYEQYF.

This clonotype was found many times. The chain combines TRBV7-8 with TRBJ2-7; either TRBD1 or TRBD2 may fit D (5 bases each). Germline loops: CDR1 SGHVS, CDR2 FQNEAQ. The germline V and J ends were trimmed by 1 base and 0 bases, with 13 bases remaining between them. This CDR3 contains 16 residues. Here the CDR3 DNA reads TGTGCCAGCAGCTTAGATGAGGGGAAAAGCTCCTACGAGCAGTACTTC. It codes for CASSLDEGKSSYEQYF.

There are many counts of this clonotype. CDR3 residues: CASSYGTRSVAEQYF. CDR3 DNA sequence: TGTGCCAGCAGCTACGGGACTAGATCGGTCGCCGAGCAGTACTTC. The V call is TRBV9, the J call TRBJ2-7; 8 nucleotides match TRBD2. The CDR3 consists of 15 residues. V lost 4 bases and J lost 6; bases outside the gene matches: 12. Per germline, CDR1 SGDLS and CDR2 YYNGEE.

The rearrangement joins TRBV7-2 to TRBJ1-5, with a possible D match to TRBD1 (5 bases). Trimming took 4 bases from V and 4 from J, leaving 11 bases between them. Germline assignment: CDR1 SGHTA and CDR2 FQGNSA. The CDR3 contains 14 residues. The DNA of the CDR3 is TGTGCCAGCAGCTCCGAGGGGAGTAATCAGCCCCAGCATTTT. This gives the protein CASSSEGSNQPQHF.

In this sample, this clonotype turned up many times. In DNA form, the CDR3 reads TGCGCCAGCAGCTTGATTTCCGCATACGAGCAGTACTTC. Protein product: CASSLISAYEQYF. This chain links TRBV5-1 with TRBJ2-7, with D uncertain. Trimming cost V 1 base and J 4 bases, with 9 bases left between them. Per the germline V gene, CDR1 is SGHRS and CDR2 is YFSETQ. The CDR3 consists of 13 residues. Full variable domain (remainder filled in from reference TRBV5-1 and TRBJ2-7): KAGVTQTPRYLIKTRGQQVTLSCSPISGHRSVSWYQQTPGQGLQFLFEYFSETQRNKGNFPGRFSGRQFSNSRSEMNVSTLELGDSALYLCASSLISAYEQYFGPGTRLTVT.

The chain combines TRBV7-2 with TRBJ1-5; a possible D gene is TRBD1 (5 bases). CDR1 SGHTA and CDR2 FQGNSA come from the germline V gene. V was shortened by 0 bases and J by 3 bases, with 12 bases between the two germline ends. The CDR3 has 16 amino acids. Written as DNA, the CDR3 is TGTGCCAGCAGCTTAGCGGCAGGGTCGACCAATCAGCCCCAGCATTTT. Residues: CASSLAAGSTNQPQHF.

As regards this clonotype: With a much larger clone just one base away, this may be a read error. V and J are TRBV4-1 and TRBJ2-7, with a weak D call TRBD2 (6 bases). The CDR3 is 16 amino acids. V was trimmed by 1 base and J by 4 bases, leaving 17 bases between them. Germline V lookup: CDR1 MGHRA, CDR2 YSYEKL. The chain's CDR3 is CASSQGKGGAGYEQYF. CDR3 bases: TGCGCCAGCAGCCAAGGAAAGGGCGGGGCCGGGTACGAGCAGTACTTC.

This clonotype was found many times. The CDR3 loop is CASSLGQFSYEQYF. CDR3 DNA: TGTGCCAGCAGCTTGGGTCAGTTTAGCTACGAGCAGTACTTC. This chain links TRBV5-5 with TRBJ2-7; D is undetermined. The CDR3 length is 14 residues. V lost 0 bases and J 3 bases, leaving 10 bases between the germline ends. The germline CDR1 and CDR2 sequences are SGHKS and YYEKEE (reference sequence).

In this sample, this clonotype turned up many times. The chain carries TRBV5-1 and TRBJ2-7, with D possibly matching TRBD1 (5 bases). CDR1 is SGHRS and CDR2 is YFSETQ in the germline V gene. Trimming took off 0 bases at V and 5 bases at J, with 15 bases between the two ends. This CDR3 spans 15 amino acids. The CDR3 sequence: CASSLVGARSDEQYF. Here the CDR3 DNA reads TGCGCCAGCAGCTTGGTAGGGGCCCGTTCAGACGAGCAGTACTTC. Full variable domain (outside the CDR3, taken from reference TRBV5-1 and TRBJ2-7): KAGVTQTPRYLIKTRGQQVTLSCSPISGHRSVSWYQQTPGQGLQFLFEYFSETQRNKGNFPGRFSGRQFSNSRSEMNVSTLELGDSALYLCASSLVGARSDEQYFGPGTRLTVT.

The chain recombines TRBV6-5 with TRBJ1-2; TRBD1 matches at 7 bases. Trimming removed 6 bases from V and 7 bases from J; junction bases left unmatched: 17. This CDR3 comprises 16 residues. The germline CDR1 and CDR2 sequences are MNHEY and SVGAGI. CDR3 sequence (DNA): TGTGCCAGCAGGCCTCAGACAGGGAATTTTATGGGTGGCTACACCTTC. It is translated as CASRPQTGNFMGGYTF.

Of note for this clonotype: A clone one base away is much larger, so this may be a read error. The rearrangement joins TRBV7-3 to TRBJ2-5; no clear D. In germline, CDR1 is SGHTA, CDR2 FQGTGA. This CDR3 contains 13 residues. V lost 3 bases and J 5 bases, leaving 10 bases between the germline ends. CDR3 sequence: CASSFGWAETQYF. CDR3 bases: TGTGCCAGCAGCTTCGGTTGGGCGGAGACCCAGTACTTC.

The rearrangement joins TRBV29-1 to TRBJ1-2, with 9 bases identical to TRBD1. CDR3 length equals 17 residues. V was pared by 6 bases and J by 1 base, with 15 bases of the junction left unmatched. In germline, CDR1 is SQVTM, CDR2 ANQGSEA. The CDR3, as DNA: TGCAGCGTCCTTAAACCGGGACAGGGTTCAAGTAACTATGGCTACACCTTC. As protein: CSVLKPGQGSSNYGYTF.

A word on this clonotype: This CDR3 is missing its conserved last phenylalanine or tryptophan, likely due to a read error. The V call is TRBV18, the J call TRBJ2-3; D could derive from TRBD1 or TRBD2 (6 bases each). Germline lookup yields CDR1 KGHSH and CDR2 LQKENI. V lost 6 bases, J lost 3 bases, and 13 bases lay in between. The CDR3 spans 14 residues. Here the CDR3 reads CASSRWGATDTQYS. CDR3 DNA sequence: TGTGCCAGCTCTCGCTGGGGGGCAACAGATACGCAGTATTCT.

This clonotype came up a few times. The chain couples TRBV7-6 to TRBJ2-7; D not certain. CDR3 length: 15 residues. V shed 3 bases and J shed 5 bases, with 17 bases lying between them. The V gene's germline CDR1 is SGHVS and CDR2 FNYEAQ. The CDR3 reads CASSFGSRNGDEQYF. The DNA of the CDR3 is TGTGCCAGCAGCTTTGGGTCGAGGAATGGCGACGAGCAGTACTTC.

This chain uses TRBV19 with TRBJ1-1, with 10 positions matching TRBD1. CDR1 and CDR2 (germline): LNHDA, SQIVND (reference sequence). The CDR3 contains 17 residues. Trimming at V came to 3 bases and at J to 6 bases, leaving 13 bases not matched to a gene. The CDR3 loop is CASSILGWDRGSPEAFF. The CDR3 DNA is TGTGCCAGTAGTATTTTAGGGTGGGACAGGGGATCGCCTGAAGCTTTCTTT.